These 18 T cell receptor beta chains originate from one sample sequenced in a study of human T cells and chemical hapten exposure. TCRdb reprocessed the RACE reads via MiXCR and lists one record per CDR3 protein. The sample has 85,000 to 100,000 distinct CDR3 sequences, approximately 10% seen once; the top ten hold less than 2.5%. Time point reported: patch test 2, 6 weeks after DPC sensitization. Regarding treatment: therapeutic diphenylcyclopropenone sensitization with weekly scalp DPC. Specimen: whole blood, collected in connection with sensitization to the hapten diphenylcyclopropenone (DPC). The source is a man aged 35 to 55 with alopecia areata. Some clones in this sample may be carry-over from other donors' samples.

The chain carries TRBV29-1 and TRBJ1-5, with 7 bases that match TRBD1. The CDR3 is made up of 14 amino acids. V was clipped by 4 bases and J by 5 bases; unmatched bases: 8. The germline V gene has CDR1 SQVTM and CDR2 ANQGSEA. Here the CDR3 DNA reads TGCAGCGTTGTGATAACAGGGGCGGATCAGCCCCAGCATTTT. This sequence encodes CSVVITGADQPQHF. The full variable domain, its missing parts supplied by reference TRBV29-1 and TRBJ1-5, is SAVISQKPSRDICQRGTSLTIQCQVDSQVTMMFWYRQQPGQSLTLIATANQGSEATYESGFVIDKFPISRPNLTFSTLTVSNMSPEDSSIYLCSVVITGADQPQHFGDGTRLSIL.

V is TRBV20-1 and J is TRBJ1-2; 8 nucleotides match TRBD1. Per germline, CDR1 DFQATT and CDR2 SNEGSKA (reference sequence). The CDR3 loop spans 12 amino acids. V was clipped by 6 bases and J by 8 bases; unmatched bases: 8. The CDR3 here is CSAPRQGWGYTF. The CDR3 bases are TGCAGTGCACCTAGACAGGGGTGGGGCTACACCTTC.

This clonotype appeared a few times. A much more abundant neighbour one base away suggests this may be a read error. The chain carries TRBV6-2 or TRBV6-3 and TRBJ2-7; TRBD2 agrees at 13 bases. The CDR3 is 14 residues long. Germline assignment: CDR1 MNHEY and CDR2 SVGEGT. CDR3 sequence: CASSWTSGSYGQYF. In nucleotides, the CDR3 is TGTGCCAGCAGTTGGACTAGCGGGAGCTACGGGCAGTACTTC.

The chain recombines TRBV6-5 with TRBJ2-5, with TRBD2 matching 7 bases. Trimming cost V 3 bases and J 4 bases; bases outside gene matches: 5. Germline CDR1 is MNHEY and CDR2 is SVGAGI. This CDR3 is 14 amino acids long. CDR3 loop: CASSYGGSGETQYF. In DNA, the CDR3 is TGTGCCAGCAGTTATGGCGGGAGCGGAGAGACCCAGTACTTC.

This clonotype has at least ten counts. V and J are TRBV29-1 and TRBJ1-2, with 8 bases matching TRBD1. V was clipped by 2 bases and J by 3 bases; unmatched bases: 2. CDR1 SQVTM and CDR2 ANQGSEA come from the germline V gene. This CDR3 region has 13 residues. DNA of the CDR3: TGCAGCGTTGAACAGGGGGCCGACTATGGCTACACCTTC. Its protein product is CSVEQGADYGYTF.

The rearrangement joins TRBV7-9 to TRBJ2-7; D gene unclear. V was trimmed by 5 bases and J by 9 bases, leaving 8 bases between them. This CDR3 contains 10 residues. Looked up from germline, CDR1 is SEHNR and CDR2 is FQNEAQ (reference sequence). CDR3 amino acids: CASSGGGQYF. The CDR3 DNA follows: TGTGCCAGCAGCGGCGGTGGGCAGTACTTC. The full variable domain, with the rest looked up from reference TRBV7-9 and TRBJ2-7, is DTGVSQNPRHKITKRGQNVTFRCDPISEHNRLYWYRQTLGQGPEFLTYFQNEAQLEKSRLLSDRFSAERPKGSFSTLEIQRTEQGDSAMYLCASSGGGQYFGPGTRLTVT.

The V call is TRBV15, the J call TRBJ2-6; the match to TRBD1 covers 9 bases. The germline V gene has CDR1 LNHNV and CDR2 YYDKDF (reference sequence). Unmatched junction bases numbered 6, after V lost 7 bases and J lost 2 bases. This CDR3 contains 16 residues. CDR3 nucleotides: TGTGCCACCAAAGGGGACAGGGCCACTGGGGCCAACGTCCTGACTTTC. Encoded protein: CATKGDRATGANVLTF.

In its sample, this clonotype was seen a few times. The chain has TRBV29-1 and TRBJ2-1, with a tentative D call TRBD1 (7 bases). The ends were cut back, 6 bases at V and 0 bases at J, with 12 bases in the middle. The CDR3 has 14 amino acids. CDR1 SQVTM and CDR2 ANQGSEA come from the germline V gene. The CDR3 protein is CSVGGQFSYNEQFF. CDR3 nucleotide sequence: TGCAGCGTGGGGGGACAGTTCTCCTACAATGAGCAGTTCTTC.

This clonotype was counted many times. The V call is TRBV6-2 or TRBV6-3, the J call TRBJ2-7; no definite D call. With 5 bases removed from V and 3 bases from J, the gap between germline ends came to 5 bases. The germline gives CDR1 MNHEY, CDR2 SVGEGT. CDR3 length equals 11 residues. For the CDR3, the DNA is TGTGCCAGCAGTGACAACTACGAGCAGTACTTC. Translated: CASSDNYEQYF.

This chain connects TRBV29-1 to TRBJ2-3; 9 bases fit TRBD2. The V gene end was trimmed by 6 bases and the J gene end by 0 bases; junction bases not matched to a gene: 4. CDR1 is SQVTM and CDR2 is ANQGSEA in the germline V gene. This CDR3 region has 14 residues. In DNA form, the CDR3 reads TGCAGCGTGGCTACTAGCGGGAGCACAGATACGCAGTATTTT. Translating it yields CSVATSGSTDTQYF.

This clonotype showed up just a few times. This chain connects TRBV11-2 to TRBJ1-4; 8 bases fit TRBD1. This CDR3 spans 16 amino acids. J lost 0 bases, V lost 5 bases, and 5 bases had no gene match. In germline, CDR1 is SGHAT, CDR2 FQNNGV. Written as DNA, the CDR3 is TGTGCCAGCAGCACGACAGGGGTTGCAACTAATGAAAAACTGTTTTTT. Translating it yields CASSTTGVATNEKLFF.

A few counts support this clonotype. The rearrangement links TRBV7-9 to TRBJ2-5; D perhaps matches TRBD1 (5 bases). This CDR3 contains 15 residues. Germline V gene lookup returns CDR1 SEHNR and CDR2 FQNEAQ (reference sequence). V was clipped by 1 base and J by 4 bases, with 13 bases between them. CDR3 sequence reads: CASSLVPGWGETQYF. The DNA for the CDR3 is TGTGCCAGCAGCTTAGTCCCAGGGTGGGGAGAGACCCAGTACTTC.

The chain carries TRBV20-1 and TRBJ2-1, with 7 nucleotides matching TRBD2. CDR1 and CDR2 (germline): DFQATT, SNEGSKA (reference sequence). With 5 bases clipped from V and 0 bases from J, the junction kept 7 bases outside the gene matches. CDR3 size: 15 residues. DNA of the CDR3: TGCAGTGCTTGGATGGGCGGGAGCTCCTACAATGAGCAGTTCTTC. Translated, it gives CSAWMGGSSYNEQFF.

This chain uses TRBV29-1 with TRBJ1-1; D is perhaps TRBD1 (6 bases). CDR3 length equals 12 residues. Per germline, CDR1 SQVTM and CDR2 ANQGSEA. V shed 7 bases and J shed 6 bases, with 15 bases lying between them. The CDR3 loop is CSADRIGAEAFF. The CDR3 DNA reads TGCAGCGCAGACAGGATAGGCGCTGAAGCTTTCTTT. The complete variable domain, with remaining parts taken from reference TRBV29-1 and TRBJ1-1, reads SAVISQKPSRDICQRGTSLTIQCQVDSQVTMMFWYRQQPGQSLTLIATANQGSEATYESGFVIDKFPISRPNLTFSTLTVSNMSPEDSSIYLCSADRIGAEAFFGQGTRLTVV.

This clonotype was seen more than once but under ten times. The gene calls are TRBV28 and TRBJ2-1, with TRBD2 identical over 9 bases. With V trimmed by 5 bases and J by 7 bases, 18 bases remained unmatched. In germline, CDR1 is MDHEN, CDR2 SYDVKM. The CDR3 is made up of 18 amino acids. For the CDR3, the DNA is TGTGCCAGCAGTAGGAGGGGGCATCGGCTAGCGGGAAGTAATGAGCAGTTCTTC. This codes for CASSRRGHRLAGSNEQFF.

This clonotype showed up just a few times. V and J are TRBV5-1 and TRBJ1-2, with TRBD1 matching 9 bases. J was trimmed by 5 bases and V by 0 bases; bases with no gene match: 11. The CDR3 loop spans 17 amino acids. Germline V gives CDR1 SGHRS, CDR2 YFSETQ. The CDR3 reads CASSLANSGQGLYGYTF. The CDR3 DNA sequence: TGCGCCAGCAGCTTGGCCAACTCGGGACAGGGACTATATGGCTACACCTTC.

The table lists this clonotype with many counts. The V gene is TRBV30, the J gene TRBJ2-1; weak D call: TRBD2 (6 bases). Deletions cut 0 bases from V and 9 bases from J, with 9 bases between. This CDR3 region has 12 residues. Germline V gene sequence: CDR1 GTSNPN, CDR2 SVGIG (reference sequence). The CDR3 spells CAWSVRGTEQFF. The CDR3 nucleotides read TGTGCCTGGAGTGTGCGCGGGACTGAGCAGTTCTTC. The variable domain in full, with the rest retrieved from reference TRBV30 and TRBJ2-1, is SQTIHQWPATLVQPVGSPLSLECTVEGTSNPNLYWYRQAAGRGLQLLFYSVGIGQISSEVPQNLSASRPQDRQFILSSKKLLLSDSGFYLCAWSVRGTEQFFGPGTRLTVL.

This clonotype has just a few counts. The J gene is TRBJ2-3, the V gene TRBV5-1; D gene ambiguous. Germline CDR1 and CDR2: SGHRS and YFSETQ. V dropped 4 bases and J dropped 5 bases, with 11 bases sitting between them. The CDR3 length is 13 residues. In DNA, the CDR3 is TGCGCCAGCAGCGACGGCCCAATAGATACGCAGTATTTT. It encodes CASSDGPIDTQYF.